The entry below describes one T cell receptor (beta chain). Its antigen is as yet unknown. The data were obtained in a study of cytomegalovirus exposure and HLA in healthy donors. Study-wide points: A link between a missense DCLRE1C variant and TCR beta V- and J-gene trimming emerged from a later analysis. What was likely a sequencing artifact was a cluster of highly shared sequence variants. Productive status was seen about 87% or about 30% of the time for most TCR beta V segments in an earlier analysis. Follow-up analysis found HLA locus-dependent TCR association rates, highest for DRB1 and lowest for HLA-C.

The V segment lost 0 bases and the J segment 7 bases; nucleotides outside the gene matches: 6. There are 14 residues in the CDR3. Germline-derived CDR1 and CDR2 are MNHEY and SVGAGI. It was with 60 Vbeta and 13 Jbeta primers that the PCR ran. Data came from immunoSEQ multiplex PCR; TCRdb stores just in-frame clones and leaves some out. There are under 300,000 clones in the sample; just under 85% occur only once, and about 2% lies in the top ten. What was sequenced was PBMCs. This chain connects TRBV6-5 to TRBJ2-7, with 7 nucleotides matching TRBD2. This TCR came from a woman aged 40 to 49 in good health and CMV-seropositive. The CDR3 sequence is CASSYSVLAGEQYF. The CDR3 DNA reads TGTGCCAGCAGTTACTCGGTGTTAGCGGGTGAGCAGTACTTC.